The clone carrying this T cell receptor (beta chain) was detected a few times. This specimen comes from a study of neoadjuvant anti-PD-1 for oral cavity cancer. The repertoire was sequenced with immunoSEQ multiplex PCR; TCRdb's copy has only in-frame clones and lacks some. The table records over 7,500 clones, 66% of them present only once. Time point given: after neoadjuvant nivolumab, at surgical resection. Between the trimmed V and J ends, which lost 8 bases and 3 bases, there was a span of 13 bases. Germline V gene sequence: CDR1 GTSNPN, CDR2 SVGIG (reference sequence). The CDR3 sequence is 13 residues long.

V gene TRBV30 combines with J gene TRBJ2-2; D is ambiguous. Source: PBMCs, taken after nivolumab (anti-PD-1) treatment. The TCR sequence derives from a person between 40 and 80 years old with oral cavity squamous cell carcinoma. DNA of the CDR3: TGTGCCGGAAAGCTAGATTACACCGGGGAGCTGTTTTTT. Encoded protein: CAGKLDYTGELFF.